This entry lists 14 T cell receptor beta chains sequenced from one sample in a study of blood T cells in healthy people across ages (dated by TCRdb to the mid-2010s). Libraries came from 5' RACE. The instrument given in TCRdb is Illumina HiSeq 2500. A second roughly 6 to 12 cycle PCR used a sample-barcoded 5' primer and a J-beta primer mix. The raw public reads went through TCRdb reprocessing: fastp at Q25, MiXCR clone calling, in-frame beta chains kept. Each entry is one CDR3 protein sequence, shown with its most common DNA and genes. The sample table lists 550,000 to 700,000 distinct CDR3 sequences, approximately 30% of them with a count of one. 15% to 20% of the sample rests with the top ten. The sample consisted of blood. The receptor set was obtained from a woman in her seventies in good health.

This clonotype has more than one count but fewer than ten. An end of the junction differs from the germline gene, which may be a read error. The DNA for the CDR3 is TGTGCCAGCGGCTTAGGCGGGGGTTCCTACGAGCAGTACTTC. It translates to CASGLGGGSYEQYF. This chain links TRBV7-2 with TRBJ2-7, with TRBD2 matching over 7 bases. The CDR3 extends over 14 amino acids. Germline CDR1 and CDR2: SGHTA and FQGNSA.

CDR3 in amino acids: CASSPMRANVLTF. The CDR3 nucleotides are TGTGCCAGCAGCCCCATGAGGGCCAACGTCCTGACTTTC. V gene TRBV7-2 combines with J gene TRBJ2-6; D gene ambiguous. Germline CDR1 SGHTA, CDR2 FQGNSA. V was pared by 5 bases and J by 5 bases, with 7 bases between. This CDR3 is 13 amino acids long.

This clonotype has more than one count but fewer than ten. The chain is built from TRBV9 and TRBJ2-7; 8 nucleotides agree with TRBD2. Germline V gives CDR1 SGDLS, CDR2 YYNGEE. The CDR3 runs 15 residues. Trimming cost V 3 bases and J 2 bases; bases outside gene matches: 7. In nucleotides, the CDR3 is TGTGCCAGCAGCGCCCGAGCGGGGGAAGCCTACGAGCAGTACTTC. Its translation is CASSARAGEAYEQYF. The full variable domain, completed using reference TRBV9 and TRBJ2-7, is DSGVTQTPKHLITATGQRVTLRCSPRSGDLSVYWYQQSLDQGLQFLIQYYNGEERAKGNILERFSAQQFPDLHSELNLSSLELGDSALYFCASSARAGEAYEQYFGPGTRLTVT.

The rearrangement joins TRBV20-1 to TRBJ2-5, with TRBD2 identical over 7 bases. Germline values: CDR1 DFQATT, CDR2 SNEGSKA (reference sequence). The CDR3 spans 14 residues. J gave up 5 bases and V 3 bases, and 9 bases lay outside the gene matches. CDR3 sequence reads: CSASAPGGVETQYF. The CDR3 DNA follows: TGCAGTGCTAGTGCCCCTGGGGGGGTTGAGACCCAGTACTTC.

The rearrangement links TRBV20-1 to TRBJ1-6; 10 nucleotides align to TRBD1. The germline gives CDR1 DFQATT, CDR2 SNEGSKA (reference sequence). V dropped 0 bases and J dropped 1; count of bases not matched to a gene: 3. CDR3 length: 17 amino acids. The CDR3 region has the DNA TGCAGTGCTAGAGACGACAGGGGGCGATCCTATAATTCACCCCTCCACTTT. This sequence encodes CSARDDRGRSYNSPLHF.

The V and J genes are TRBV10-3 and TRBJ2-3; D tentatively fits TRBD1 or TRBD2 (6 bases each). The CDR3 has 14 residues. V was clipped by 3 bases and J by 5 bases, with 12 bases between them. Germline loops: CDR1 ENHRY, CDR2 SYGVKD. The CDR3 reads CAISEPGGGDTQYF. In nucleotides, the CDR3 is TGTGCCATCAGTGAACCTGGAGGGGGAGATACGCAGTATTTT.

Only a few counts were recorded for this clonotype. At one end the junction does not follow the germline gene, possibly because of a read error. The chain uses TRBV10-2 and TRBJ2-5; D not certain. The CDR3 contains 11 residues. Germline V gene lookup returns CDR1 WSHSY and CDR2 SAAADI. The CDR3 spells CASQYQETQHF. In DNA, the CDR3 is TGCGCCAGTCAGTACCAAGAGACCCAGCACTTC.

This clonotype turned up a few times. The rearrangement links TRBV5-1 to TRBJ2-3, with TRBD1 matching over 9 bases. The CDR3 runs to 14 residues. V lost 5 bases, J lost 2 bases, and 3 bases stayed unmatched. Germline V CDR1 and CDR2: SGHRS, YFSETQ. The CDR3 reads CASRTGGVTDTQYF. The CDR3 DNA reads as TGCGCCAGCAGGACAGGGGGTGTCACAGATACGCAGTATTTT.

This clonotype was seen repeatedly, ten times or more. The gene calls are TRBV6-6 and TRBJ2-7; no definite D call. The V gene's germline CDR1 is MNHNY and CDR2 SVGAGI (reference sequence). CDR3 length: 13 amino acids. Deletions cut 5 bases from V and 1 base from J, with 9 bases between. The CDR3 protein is CASSVPQSYEQYF. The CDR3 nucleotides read TGTGCCAGCAGTGTCCCTCAATCCTACGAGCAGTACTTC.

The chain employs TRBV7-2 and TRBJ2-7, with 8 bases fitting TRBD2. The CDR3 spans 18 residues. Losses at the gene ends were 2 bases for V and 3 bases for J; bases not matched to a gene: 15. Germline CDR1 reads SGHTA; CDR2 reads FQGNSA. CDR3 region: CASSLRGWGSGASYEQYF. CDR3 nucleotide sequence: TGTGCCAGCAGCTTAAGGGGCTGGGGTAGCGGGGCTAGCTACGAGCAGTACTTC.

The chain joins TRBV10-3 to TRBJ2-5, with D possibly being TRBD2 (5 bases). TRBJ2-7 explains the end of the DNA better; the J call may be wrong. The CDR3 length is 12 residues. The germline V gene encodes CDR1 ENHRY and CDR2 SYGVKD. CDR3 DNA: TGTGCCATCAGTCCAGACTACTCCGAGCAGTACTTC. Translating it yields CAISPDYSEQYF.

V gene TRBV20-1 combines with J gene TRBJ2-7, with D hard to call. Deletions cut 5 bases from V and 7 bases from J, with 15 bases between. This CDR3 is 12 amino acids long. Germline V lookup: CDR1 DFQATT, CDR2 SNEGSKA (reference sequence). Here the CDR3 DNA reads TGCAGTGCTGCCCGCGGTGAGTTAGAGCAGTACTTC. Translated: CSAARGELEQYF.

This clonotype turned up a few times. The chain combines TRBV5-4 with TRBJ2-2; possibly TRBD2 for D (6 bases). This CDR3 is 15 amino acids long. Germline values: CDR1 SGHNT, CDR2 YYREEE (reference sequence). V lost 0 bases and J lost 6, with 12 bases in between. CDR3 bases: TGTGCCAGCAGCTTGGCGACTAGGGTTGCCGGGGAGCTGTTTTTT. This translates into CASSLATRVAGELFF.

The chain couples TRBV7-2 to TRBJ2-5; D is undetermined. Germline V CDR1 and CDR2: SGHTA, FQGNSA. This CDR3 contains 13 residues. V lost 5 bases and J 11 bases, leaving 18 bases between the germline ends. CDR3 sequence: CASSQPYSAPQYF. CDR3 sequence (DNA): TGTGCCAGCAGCCAGCCCTATTCGGCGCCGCAGTACTTC.